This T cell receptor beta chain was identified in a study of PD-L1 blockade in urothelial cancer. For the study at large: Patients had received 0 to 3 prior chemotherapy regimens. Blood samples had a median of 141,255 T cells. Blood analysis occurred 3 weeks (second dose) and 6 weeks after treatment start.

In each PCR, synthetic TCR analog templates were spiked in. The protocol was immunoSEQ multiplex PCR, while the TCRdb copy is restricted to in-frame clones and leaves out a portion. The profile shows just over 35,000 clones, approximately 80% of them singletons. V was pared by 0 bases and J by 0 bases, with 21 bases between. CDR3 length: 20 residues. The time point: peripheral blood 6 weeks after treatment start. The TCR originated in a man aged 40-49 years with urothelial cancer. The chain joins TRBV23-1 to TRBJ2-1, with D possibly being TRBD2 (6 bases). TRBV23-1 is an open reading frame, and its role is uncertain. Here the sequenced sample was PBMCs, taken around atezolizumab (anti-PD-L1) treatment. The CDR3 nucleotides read TGCGCCAGCAGTCAATCTACGACTAGTGGCGGCCATAGCTCCTACAATGAGCAGTTCTTC. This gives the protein CASSQSTTSGGHSSYNEQFF.